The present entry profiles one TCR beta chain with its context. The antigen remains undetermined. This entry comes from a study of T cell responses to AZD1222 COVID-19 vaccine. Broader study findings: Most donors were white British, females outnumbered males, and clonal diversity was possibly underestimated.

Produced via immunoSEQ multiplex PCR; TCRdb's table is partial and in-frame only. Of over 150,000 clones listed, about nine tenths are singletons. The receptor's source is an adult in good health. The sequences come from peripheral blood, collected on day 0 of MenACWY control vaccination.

The CDR3 DNA reads as TGTGCCAGCAACACCCCATCCGACAGGGAAGAGCAGCCCCAGCATTTT. It specifies CASNTPSDREEQPQHF. V gene TRBV21-1 combines with J gene TRBJ1-5; the table's D call TRBD1 went unverified against the DNA. TRBV21-1 has pseudogene status. This CDR3 spans 16 amino acids.